These 8 T cell receptor beta chains were sequenced from one sample in a study of post-analysis software for immune sequencing data. Tagging with unique molecular identifiers was a feature of the TCR beta cDNA libraries. MiXCR, applied by TCRdb to the PCR reads, yields one record per CDR3 protein. The table lists 820,000 or so distinct CDR3 sequences, 53% of them singletons. For these receptors, no antigen is known. Study-level findings and limits: About five TRBV segments occurring more often in patients than controls included TRBV5-6, TRBV5-1 and TRBV20-1.

The sequencing sample was made of blood. These receptors were collected from a girl aged 5 to 17 with multiple sclerosis.

A word on this clonotype: A single base separates this from a much larger clone, so it may be a read error. The chain joins TRBV5-1 to TRBJ2-1, with TRBD2 identical over 8 bases. Gene TRBJ2-7 matches the end of the DNA better, so the J call may be wrong. The germline V gene encodes CDR1 SGHRS and CDR2 YFSETQ. CDR3 length: 15 residues. The CDR3 region has the DNA TGCGCCAGCAGCCCCCTCGGGAGGGCCATAAATGAGCAGTACTTC. Its translation is CASSPLGRAINEQYF.

CDR3 sequence reads: CASGGTGRNEQFF. DNA of the CDR3: TGTGCCAGCGGAGGGACAGGGCGTAATGAGCAGTTCTTC. The V gene is TRBV25-1, the J gene TRBJ2-1; TRBD1 agrees at 9 bases. This CDR3 is built from 13 residues. Trimming cost V 8 bases and J 7 bases; bases outside gene matches: 6. The germline V gene encodes CDR1 MGHDK and CDR2 SYGVNS.

The chain links TRBV12-3 or TRBV12-4 to TRBJ2-7, with a tentative D call TRBD2 (5 bases). This CDR3 has 15 amino acids. The V end lost 4 bases, the J end lost 2 bases, and 15 bases lay between the germline ends. The CDR3 loop reads CASSSRRGSTYEQYF. The DNA of the CDR3 is TGTGCCAGCAGTTCCCGGCGAGGGAGCACCTACGAGCAGTACTTC.

This clonotype appeared a few times. The CDR3 region has the DNA TGTGCCAGCAGCCCCCTAGCGGGGGAGTCCTACGAGCAGTACTTC. Protein sequence: CASSPLAGESYEQYF. This rearrangement joins TRBV4-2 to TRBJ2-7; 10 bases are a match to TRBD2. The V segment lost 4 bases and the J segment 1 base; nucleotides outside the gene matches: 4. Per germline, CDR1 LGHNA and CDR2 YNFKEQ. This CDR3 is 15 amino acids long.

In regard to this clonotype: Given a much more abundant clone one base away, this may be a read error. The chain recombines TRBV2 with TRBJ1-2, with TRBD1 as a possible D gene (5 bases). The V and J ends lost 10 bases and 5 bases respectively, with 14 bases between them. CDR1 is SNHLY and CDR2 is FYNNEI in the germline V gene. The CDR3 consists of 12 residues. CDR3 region: CANSLTGYGYTF. The CDR3 DNA sequence: TGTGCCAACAGCCTAACAGGTTATGGCTACACCTTC.

The chain joins TRBV6-6 to TRBJ2-7; TRBD1 might be the D (6 bases). The CDR3 covers 15 residues. V lost 0 bases and J lost 0, with 9 bases in between. Germline V gives CDR1 MNHNY, CDR2 SVGAGI (reference sequence). The CDR3 loop reads CASSYSGDTSYEQYF. In DNA, the CDR3 is TGTGCCAGCAGTTACTCGGGGGACACCTCCTACGAGCAGTACTTC.

This chain uses TRBV10-2 with TRBJ2-7, with 8 bases fitting TRBD2. The CDR3 length is 16 residues. Germline CDR1 reads WSHSY; CDR2 reads SAAADI. Unmatched junction bases numbered 17, after V lost 6 bases and J lost 7 bases. The CDR3 coding sequence is TGCGCCAGCAGAAAACGGACTAGCCCGCAGGACTATGAGCAGTACTTC. It specifies CASRKRTSPQDYEQYF.

There are a few counts of this clonotype. This chain uses TRBV29-1 with TRBJ2-3; maybe TRBD1 (6 bases). This CDR3 has 13 amino acids. The germline gives CDR1 SQVTM, CDR2 ANQGSEA. Trimming took off 4 bases at V and 2 bases at J, with 10 bases between the two ends. The CDR3 sequence is CSVVGQLTDTQYF. The CDR3 DNA reads TGCAGCGTTGTTGGACAGCTCACAGATACGCAGTATTTT.